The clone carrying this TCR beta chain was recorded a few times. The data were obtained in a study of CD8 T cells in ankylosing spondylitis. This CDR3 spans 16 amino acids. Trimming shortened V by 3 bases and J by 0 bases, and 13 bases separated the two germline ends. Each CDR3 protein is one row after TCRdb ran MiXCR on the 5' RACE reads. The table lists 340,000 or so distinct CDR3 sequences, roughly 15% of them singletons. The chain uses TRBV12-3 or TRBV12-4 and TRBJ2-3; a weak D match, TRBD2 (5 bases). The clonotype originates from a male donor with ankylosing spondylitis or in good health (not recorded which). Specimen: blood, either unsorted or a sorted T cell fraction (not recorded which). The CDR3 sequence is CASSFERTPSTDTQYF. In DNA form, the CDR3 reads TGTGCCAGCAGTTTCGAGCGGACTCCTAGCACAGATACGCAGTATTTT.